This TCR beta chain originates from a study of blood T cell repertoires in COVID-19. Study background: The United States, Italy and Spain provided the acute and convalescent COVID-19 samples. T cells, B-cell-depleted T cells, or PBMCs provided the cDNA or gDNA that served as material.

Authors' processing steps: Using reference gene primer amplification, nucleated cell counts were estimated. Produced via immunoSEQ multiplex PCR; TCRdb's table is partial and in-frame only. The V and J calls and the clone size are those of that table, but D and trimming were determined from the DNA. This table holds about 270,000 clones, more than 65% found once. Germline CDR1 and CDR2: MNHEY and SVGAGI. The CDR3 extends over 15 amino acids. V lost 5 bases to trimming and J lost 6 bases; unmatched junction nucleotides: 13. The sample consisted of peripheral blood. The rearrangement links TRBV6-5 to TRBJ2-7; TRBD1 matches 7 bases. This sequence originates from a young woman with acute or convalescent COVID-19. CDR3 bases: TGTGCCAGCAGTCGGGCTACAGGGGTCTCCGCCGAGCAGTACTTC. It codes for CASSRATGVSAEQYF.